The sequence of this T cell receptor beta chain was determined in a study of blood T cell repertoires in COVID-19. Study-level background: Specimens from acute and convalescent COVID-19 originated in the United States, Italy and Spain. PBMCs, B-cell-depleted T cells, or T cells were the source of the cDNA or gDNA that made up the material.

Original data processing: Reference gene primer amplification yielded estimated nucleated cell counts. Clones were read by immunoSEQ multiplex PCR, and TCRdb kept only the in-frame ones, dropping some. V, J and clone size derive from that table, while D and trimming were established from the DNA sequence. The sample holds 260,000 or so clones, over 70% seen once. CDR3 length equals 14 residues. The germline gives CDR1 KGHDR, CDR2 SFDVKD. The V end was cut by 5 bases, the J end by 3 bases, with 10 bases between. This clonotype was sampled from a man older than 75 with acute or convalescent COVID-19. The specimen was peripheral blood. V usage is TRBV24-1 and J usage is TRBJ1-5; D uncertain. The CDR3 protein is CATSVSLLNQPQHF. The CDR3 nucleotides are TGTGCCACCAGTGTTAGCCTTCTCAATCAGCCCCAGCATTTT.